A single sample gave rise to the 2 T cell receptor beta chains below, sequenced in a study of cytomegalovirus exposure and HLA in healthy donors. 60 Vbeta and 13 Jbeta primers were used in PCR. The table came from immunoSEQ multiplex PCR; TCRdb's copy has only in-frame clones and leaves some out. The sample yields 150,000 to 200,000 clones, 70% to 80% seen once. The sequenced sample was PBMCs. Receptor source: a man aged 25-40 years in good health and CMV-seronegative.

The chain carries TRBV5-1 and TRBJ2-3, with D maybe TRBD2 (5 bases). Germline assignment: CDR1 SGHRS and CDR2 YFSETQ. Between the trimmed V and J ends, which lost 2 bases and 0 bases, there was a span of 10 bases. CDR3 length: 15 amino acids. The CDR3 bases are TGCGCCAGCAGCTTAAGCGGAGCTAGCACAGATACGCAGTATTTT. This gives the protein CASSLSGASTDTQYF.

This clone was observed a single time. J is TRBJ2-7 and V is TRBV6-5; 8 bases agree with TRBD1. The length of the CDR3 is 14 residues. Germline V gives CDR1 MNHEY, CDR2 SVGAGI. V lost 4 bases, J lost 1 base, and 3 bases stayed unmatched. CDR3 sequence reads: CASSSGQGSYEQYF. CDR3 DNA: TGTGCCAGCAGTTCAGGACAGGGATCCTACGAGCAGTACTTC.